Given below is one T cell receptor (beta chain) in context. What it recognizes is unknown. RNA extraction and reverse transcription yielded cDNA as sequencing template. Data came from immunoSEQ multiplex PCR; TCRdb stores just in-frame clones and leaves some out. The profile covers roughly 150,000 clones, with 58% appearing a single time and under 7.5% taken by the ten largest. This sample is part of a study of CD8+ T cells in alopecia areata. Study overall: Tofacitinib continued for 6 to 18 months and was then withheld for 6 months. Broader study findings: Relative to mice, TCR sharing across patients was less clear, a difference possibly HLA-related. Lesional scalp, notably in alopecia totalis/universalis, had clonality above that of normal scalp.

In alopecia areata patients, both lesional scalp punch biopsies and peripheral blood were collected. The CDR3 loop spans 11 amino acids. Germline CDR1 SQVTM, CDR2 ANQGSEA. The trim removed 7 bases at V and 8 bases at J, leaving 5 bases unmatched. The sequences come from CD4+ T cells sorted from blood, collected at week 0. The TCR sequence derives from a human donor with alopecia areata. The chain has TRBV29-1 and TRBJ2-1, with 7 bases identical to TRBD1. CDR3 amino acids: CSASQGDEQFF. As DNA, the CDR3 is TGCAGCGCATCCCAGGGGGATGAGCAGTTCTTC.